This T cell receptor (beta chain) was sequenced for a study of T cells in placental villitis. Study-level background: Two control placentae came from preterm deliveries but showed no significant pathology on examination. To test an allograft-versus-infection hypothesis, the study compared placental TCR-beta repertoires across three groups: villitis of unknown etiology, unaffected controls matched for gestational age, and infectious villitis. The research as a whole found: Small amounts of decidua were contained in the paraffin blocks, so some of the captured T cells, especially in controls, may have been decidual rather than villous infiltrates. Higher CMV-specific clone frequencies were found in infectious CMV cases than in villitis of unknown etiology (about 0.01 vs 0.001), and no difference in CMV-specific clone frequencies was seen between villitis of unknown etiology and controls. Clonality was higher in villitis of unknown etiology placentae than in controls (median 0.057 versus 0.006, p=0.0025), a result indicating clonal expansion. Sequencing bulk tissue could not tell helper, regulatory or cytotoxic T cells apart, could not separate maternal from fetal T cells, and left out gamma-delta receptors.

Per the germline V gene, SGHVS is the CDR1 and FNYEAQ is the CDR2. Taken from cysteine to phenylalanine, the CDR3 has 13 residues. Only the CDR3 portion is preserved as DNA: 39 bases, with reading frame beginning at the first base. V is reduced by 5 bases and J by 4 bases, leaving a spacing of 12 bases between them. The immunoSEQ v4 bias-controlled multiplex PCR assay, performed blinded to group allocation, was used to amplify TCR-beta CDR3 regions from genomic DNA. Reference gene primers were added alongside TCR-beta primers to estimate nucleated cell and T cell quantities per sample. Sequencing of the libraries was performed on an Illumina MiSeq with a 100-cycle paired-end protocol. On the authors' methods: In the immunoSEQ Analyzer software, diversity and richness were calculated, with richness measured by iChao1 and clonality based on Pielou evenness and Shannon diversity on a 0-1 scale where a higher value means less diversity. Using confidence 3 and substitution 2, CDR3 amino acid sequences together with their V/J genes were queried against VDJdb for CMV, EBV and influenza A specificities. The Morisita-Horn index was used to assess how much TCR-beta amino acid clonotypes overlapped between the villitis of unknown etiology, infectious villitis and control repertoires. In its TCRdb copy, this immuneACCESS table keeps in-frame sequences only and misses some clones. Where compared with another copy, unresolved V genes explain less than half of these, and the others have no known cause. That table is the source of V, J and clone size, and D and trimming were worked out from the DNA. This sample has under 800 clones in its table, and more than 70% of those were observed once. The ten largest make up more than 10% of the sample.

Points on this clone: Its antigen is not yet known. No base quality information exists; no much larger clone differs at one position.

As controls, around 9 placentae without villitis were matched to the villitis of unknown etiology cases by gestational age at delivery. After delivery, placentae were collected and subjected to gross and histological evaluation prior to the selection of archival tissue. Five 10-micron scrolls were cut from each FFPE block, and DNA was isolated using the AllPrep DNA/RNA FFPE Tissue kit. DNA concentration and purity were checked by NanoDrop, and RNA quality was assessed on a Bioanalyzer. The sequence was collected from a human donor in good health; the placental T cells may come from both mother and fetus. The sequenced material came from placental tissue containing maternal and fetal cells. The chain links TRBV7-6 with TRBJ2-7; the D assignment is uncertain and may be TRBD1 or TRBD2, with 5 bases supporting each. CDR3 region: CASSPGPNYEQYF. The nucleotides are TGTGCCAGCAGCCCGGGACCGAATTACGAGCAGTACTTC.